This TCR beta chain was documented in a study of blood T cells in healthy people across ages (dated by TCRdb to between 2015 and 2017). With respect to the entire study: In model experiments, template switching captured about one uniquely barcoded TCR beta cDNA molecule for every two T cells. To avoid experimental bias, donors of different ages were randomly spread across the sequencing lanes. The donors were divided into four age groups: young (average approximately 17 years), middle-aged (approximately 41), aged (about 61) and long-lived (roughly 86). Using deep sequencing normalized with unique cDNA molecular identifiers, the study measured how TCR beta repertoire diversity changes with age. Two additional independent replicas of 1 million unique cDNA reads from the same blood draw were analyzed for two donors (one aged 18 to 30 and one aged 80 or older). On the study overall, not on this receptor specifically: Compared with the aged group, more naive CD4+ T cells, fewer expanded clones and increased TCR diversity were shown by the long-lived group, suggesting age selection. Donor CMV infection status was unknown, potentially confounding age-related changes in expanded clonotypes. Estimates of total diversity based on one million sequenced T cells were considered lower bounds and underestimates. Bulk unsorted PBMC profiling prevented conclusive comparison of naive and antigen-experienced compartments. Observed TCR beta diversity correlated strongly with the percentage of naive T cells measured by flow cytometry. Observed TCR beta diversity per million T cells fell roughly linearly with age, and a significant reduction was already apparent by age around 44.

Trimmed from V: 2 bases; trimmed from J: 6 bases; junction bases lacking a gene match: 6. Sequences WSHSY (CDR1) and SAAADI (CDR2) are obtained from the germline V gene. From the cysteine up to the phenylalanine, the CDR3 has a length of 15 residues. Only the CDR3 DNA is retained, 45 bases long and in frame from the first base. The roughly 38 donors, aged roughly 6 to 95 years, were systemically healthy Caucasian individuals from Russia. Roughly 10 milliliters of peripheral blood were collected from each donor into EDTA-treated Vacutainer tubes. PBMCs were isolated by Ficoll-Paque density-gradient centrifugation, with at least 7 million obtained per sample. Trizol reagent was used to extract total RNA from PBMCs, with at least 5 micrograms per sample. The percentages of naive CD45RAhigh/CD27high T cells were determined by flow cytometry on a PBMC aliquot from every donor. The library was obtained by 5' RACE. Reads for this sample came from an Illumina HiSeq 2500. A second PCR of roughly 7 to 11 cycles was run with a J-beta primer mix and a sample-barcoded 5' primer. Each TCR beta cDNA molecule received a unique molecular identifier from a template-switch 5' adaptor carrying 12 random nucleotides. At least 2.5 million CDR3-containing paired-end reads were obtained from each sample. All of the RNA was converted into first-strand cDNA using the Mint cDNA synthesis kit, with a TRBC-specific oligonucleotide serving as the primer. Following uracil-DNA glycosylase treatment, all cDNA underwent a first 18-cycle PCR with the universal primers M1SS and BC2_uni_R. In the original analysis: For normalization, 1 million high-quality reads were randomly selected from each sample, with every read carrying a distinct molecular identifier. Instead of being binned into consensus sequences, reads that shared molecular identifiers were thrown out. CDR3 identification, clonotype clustering and error correction used MiTCR with a Q25 quality threshold and the strictest error-elimination algorithm. A nonparametric unseen species model with Euler transformation was used to estimate a lower bound on total TCR beta diversity. Clones were called with MiXCR by TCRdb after fastp trimmed the public reads at Q25, and only in-frame beta chains were retained. Entries that share a CDR3 protein sequence are merged under the most common genes and DNA. The V and J calls here are based on TCRdb, not the publication. The sample contains roughly 900,000 distinct CDR3 sequences, around 48% of them found a single time. Roughly an eighth of the sample lies in the top ten.

A note on this clonotype: No antigen is known for it. No much larger clone exists at a distance of one base, and base qualities are not known.

The clonotype was recovered from a young man in good health. The material sequenced was blood. The sequence joins TRBV10-2 to TRBJ2-1, and TRBD1 matches 8 of the central bases. The CDR3 protein: CASSEPGQEFNEQFF. The nucleotide sequence is TGCGCCAGCAGTGAGCCGGGACAGGAATTCAATGAGCAGTTCTTC.